Shown below are 8 T cell receptor beta chains from a single sample sequenced in a study of blood T cells in healthy people across ages. For the second PCR, which ran for about 6 to 11 cycles, a sample-barcoded 5' primer and a J-beta primer mix were used. TCRdb recomputed calls from the 5' RACE reads with MiXCR, one row per CDR3 protein. The sample holds 1.5 million to 1.9 million distinct CDR3 sequences, approximately 42% seen once. The specimen sequenced was blood. The receptors originated from a young woman in good health.

The CDR3: CASSSSGRGYTF. CDR3 in DNA: TGTGCCAGCAGTTCCTCAGGGCGCGGCTACACCTTC. The chain recombines TRBV27 with TRBJ1-2, with D perhaps TRBD1 (5 bases). Trimming took off 4 bases at V and 8 bases at J, with 11 bases between the two ends. Germline V gene data show CDR1 as MNHEY and CDR2 as SMNVEV (reference sequence). The CDR3 totals 12 residues.

The table lists this clonotype with a few counts. The chain is built from TRBV7-2 and TRBJ1-5; D is ambiguous. The germline V gene has CDR1 SGHTA and CDR2 FQGNSA. Deletions cut 1 base from V and 4 bases from J, with 5 bases between. CDR3 length: 13 amino acids. This chain's CDR3 is CASSLDWNQPQHF. The CDR3 coding sequence is TGTGCCAGCAGCTTAGATTGGAATCAGCCCCAGCATTTT.

The rearrangement links TRBV5-4 to TRBJ2-3, with no clear D. Germline CDR1 SGHNT, CDR2 YYREEE (reference sequence). V dropped 5 bases and J dropped 4 bases, with 20 bases sitting between them. CDR3 length equals 16 residues. The CDR3: CASRNHDRAVPDTQYF. The CDR3, as DNA: TGTGCCAGCAGAAATCATGACCGCGCAGTCCCAGATACGCAGTATTTT.

The table lists this clonotype with a few counts. The CDR3 bases are TGTGCCAGCAGCTTCGGACTAGCGGGGATCTGGGCCCAGTACTTC. Protein product: CASSFGLAGIWAQYF. V usage is TRBV7-2 and J usage is TRBJ2-5; 12 bases fit TRBD2. Per germline, CDR1 SGHTA and CDR2 FQGNSA. CDR3 length: 15 residues. Germline trimming cut 3 bases from V and 9 bases from J; bases unmatched to any gene: 8.

The table lists this clonotype with many counts. The chain joins TRBV29-1 to TRBJ2-3; D is uncertain. CDR1 is SQVTM and CDR2 is ANQGSEA in the germline V gene. This CDR3 spans 13 amino acids. V was pared by 5 bases and J by 0 bases, with 9 bases between. CDR3 region: CSVSTGSTDTQYF. Written as DNA, the CDR3 is TGCAGCGTTTCCACGGGCAGCACAGATACGCAGTATTTT.

This rearrangement joins TRBV20-1 to TRBJ1-1; D perhaps matches TRBD1 (5 bases). The CDR3 extends over 15 amino acids. The V gene lost 3 bases and the J gene lost 11 bases, with 25 bases spanning the gap. From germline, CDR1 is DFQATT and CDR2 SNEGSKA (reference sequence). CDR3 sequence (DNA): TGCAGTGCTAGTGAAACACTGGGACCACTTCGCGTCGCTTTCTTT. It is translated as CSASETLGPLRVAFF.

The chain has TRBV12-3 or TRBV12-4 and TRBJ2-5, with TRBD1 identical over 8 bases. The J segment lost 2 bases and the V segment lost 3 bases, leaving 5 bases of the junction unmatched. This CDR3 comprises 15 residues. The CDR3 region has the DNA TGTGCCAGCAGTTTCGGCGGACAGGGTCAAGAGACCCAGTACTTC. Amino acids: CASSFGGQGQETQYF.

This clonotype showed up many times. This sequence joins TRBV5-1 and TRBJ2-1; 7 nucleotides agree with TRBD1. This CDR3 region has 14 residues. Trimming at V came to 4 bases and at J to 2 bases, leaving 3 bases not matched to a gene. CDR1 and CDR2 from the germline V gene are SGHRS and YFSETQ. The chain's CDR3 is CASSQGQPYNEQFF. The CDR3 nucleotides read TGCGCCAGCAGCCAGGGACAGCCCTACAATGAGCAGTTCTTC.